This T cell receptor beta chain was recorded in a study of T cell responses to AZD1222 COVID-19 vaccine. Study conclusions and caveats: The donor cohort was predominantly white British with a female majority, and clonal diversity may have been underestimated.

In regard to this clone: Its antigen is undetermined.

Profiling relied on immunoSEQ multiplex PCR, and the TCRdb table lists in-frame clones only, not all of them. In the table there are under 150,000 clones, 92% of which are singletons. The clonotype comes from an adult in good health. This sample comprised peripheral blood, obtained on day 0 of AZD1222 vaccination.

The CDR3 DNA is TGTGCCAGCAGTTGGGGACAGGACCTGTATGGCTACACCTTC. Translation: CASSWGQDLYGYTF. The chain links TRBV6-5 to TRBJ1-2, with 8 bases aligning to TRBD1. J lost 5 bases, V lost 4 bases, and 6 bases had no gene match. The CDR3 has 14 residues. The germline CDR1 and CDR2 sequences are MNHEY and SVGAGI.